What follows are 9 T cell receptor beta chains derived from one specimen sequenced in a study of post-analysis software for immune sequencing data. Study outcomes and limitations: Roughly five TRBV segments, including TRBV5-6, TRBV5-1 and TRBV20-1, were more frequent in patients than controls.

Sequencing libraries made from TCR beta cDNA carried unique molecular identifiers. TCRdb re-derived calls from the PCR reads in MiXCR, one entry per CDR3 protein. The table includes approximately 730,000 distinct CDR3 sequences, around 27% detected once. Their antigens remain unidentified. What was sequenced was blood. These receptors came from a girl aged 10-17 years with multiple sclerosis.

The rearrangement joins TRBV12-3 or TRBV12-4 to TRBJ1-6; the D gene is possibly TRBD1 (6 bases). Trimming left V 4 bases short and J 10 bases short, with 20 bases between. The CDR3 has 16 amino acids. The CDR3 DNA is TGTGCCAGCAGTTACAGGGCCCACGGCCTAGTGTCACCCCTCCACTTT. This gives the protein CASSYRAHGLVSPLHF.

The DNA of the CDR3 is TGTGCCAGCAGCCCCGGGGTCCGCTCCTACAATGAGCAGTTCTTC. Its protein product is CASSPGVRSYNEQFF. V and J are TRBV3-1 and TRBJ2-1; the D gene is possibly TRBD2 (5 bases). From germline, CDR1 is LGHDT and CDR2 YNNKEL (reference sequence). The CDR3 sequence is 15 residues long. Trimming took off 4 bases at V and 0 bases at J, with 10 bases between the two ends.

The chain uses TRBV20-1 and TRBJ2-7; D is ambiguous. Looked up from germline, CDR1 is DFQATT and CDR2 is SNEGSKA (reference sequence). This CDR3 is built from 13 residues. V lost 1 base and J lost 3, with 10 bases in between. The CDR3 reads CSARGVGIYEQYF. The CDR3 DNA sequence: TGCAGTGCTAGAGGTGTCGGAATCTACGAGCAGTACTTC.

The chain employs TRBV20-1 and TRBJ2-5, with 12 bases lining up with TRBD2. Germline loops: CDR1 DFQATT, CDR2 SNEGSKA (reference sequence). The CDR3 has 15 amino acids. After removal of 5 bases from V and 5 bases from J, the junction contained 9 bases not matched to a gene. The CDR3 region has the DNA TGCAGTGCTCCGCGAAGGACTAGCGGGATGGAGACCCAGTACTTC. Protein sequence: CSAPRRTSGMETQYF.

The CDR3 nucleotides are TGTGCCAGCAGTGGGCAGACAGGACACCTGGGGAATGCGTATACGCAGTATTTT. Its protein product is CASSGQTGHLGNAYTQYF. The chain combines TRBV25-1 with TRBJ2-3, with D tentatively TRBD1 (6 bases). The CDR3 runs to 18 residues. The V end lost 4 bases, the J end lost 7 bases, and 27 bases lay between the germline ends. The V gene's germline CDR1 is MGHDK and CDR2 SYGVNS. Complete variable domain (other parts from reference TRBV25-1 and TRBJ2-3): EADIYQTPRYLVIGTGKKITLECSQTMGHDKMYWYQQDPGMELHLIHYSYGVNSTEKGDLSSESTVSRIRTEHFPLTLESARPSHTSQYLCASSGQTGHLGNAYTQYFGPGTRLTVL.

The table lists this clonotype with a few counts. CDR3 DNA sequence: TGCAGTGCCCGGAGGGCGACTCAGCCCCAGCATTTT. Its protein product is CSARRATQPQHF. The chain recombines TRBV20-1 with TRBJ1-5; D gene uncertain. Germline lookup yields CDR1 DFQATT and CDR2 SNEGSKA (reference sequence). The CDR3 length is 12 residues. V was shortened by 6 bases and J by 6 bases, with 12 bases between the two germline ends.

This clonotype was picked up a small number of times. The gene calls are TRBV29-1 and TRBJ2-7; possible D gene TRBD2, 7 bases. Germline V lookup: CDR1 SQVTM, CDR2 ANQGSEA. V dropped 3 bases and J dropped 6 bases, with 18 bases sitting between them. The CDR3 spans 14 residues. CDR3 sequence reads: CSVDPGKGEGEQYF. Here the CDR3 DNA reads TGCAGCGTTGATCCCGGGAAGGGGGAGGGCGAGCAGTACTTC.

This chain links TRBV19 with TRBJ1-1, with 7 positions matching TRBD1. The CDR3 is made up of 13 amino acids. V dropped 6 bases and J dropped 5; count of bases not matched to a gene: 6. Per germline, CDR1 LNHDA and CDR2 SQIVND (reference sequence). DNA of the CDR3: TGTGCCAGTAGCAGACAGGGATGGACTGAAGCTTTCTTT. It specifies CASSRQGWTEAFF.

V gene TRBV4-2 combines with J gene TRBJ2-3; 10 bases align to TRBD2. V shed 1 base and J 4 bases; nucleotides not matched to a gene: 5. This CDR3 has 16 amino acids. Looked up from germline, CDR1 is LGHNA and CDR2 is YNFKEQ. The DNA of the CDR3 is TGTGCCAGCAGCCAAGGAGCGGGAGGGTCGCCAGATACGCAGTATTTT. Protein sequence: CASSQGAGGSPDTQYF.